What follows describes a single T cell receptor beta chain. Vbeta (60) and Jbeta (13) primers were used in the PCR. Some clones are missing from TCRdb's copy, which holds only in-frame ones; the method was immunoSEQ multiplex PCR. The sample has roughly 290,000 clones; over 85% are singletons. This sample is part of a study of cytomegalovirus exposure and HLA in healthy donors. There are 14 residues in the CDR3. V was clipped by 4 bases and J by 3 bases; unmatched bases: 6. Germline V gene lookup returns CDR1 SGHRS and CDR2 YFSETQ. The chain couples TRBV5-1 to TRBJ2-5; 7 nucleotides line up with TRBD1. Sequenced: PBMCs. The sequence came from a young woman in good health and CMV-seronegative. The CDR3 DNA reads TGCGCCAGCAGCGTACCTGGGACAGAAGAGACCCAGTACTTC. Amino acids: CASSVPGTEETQYF.